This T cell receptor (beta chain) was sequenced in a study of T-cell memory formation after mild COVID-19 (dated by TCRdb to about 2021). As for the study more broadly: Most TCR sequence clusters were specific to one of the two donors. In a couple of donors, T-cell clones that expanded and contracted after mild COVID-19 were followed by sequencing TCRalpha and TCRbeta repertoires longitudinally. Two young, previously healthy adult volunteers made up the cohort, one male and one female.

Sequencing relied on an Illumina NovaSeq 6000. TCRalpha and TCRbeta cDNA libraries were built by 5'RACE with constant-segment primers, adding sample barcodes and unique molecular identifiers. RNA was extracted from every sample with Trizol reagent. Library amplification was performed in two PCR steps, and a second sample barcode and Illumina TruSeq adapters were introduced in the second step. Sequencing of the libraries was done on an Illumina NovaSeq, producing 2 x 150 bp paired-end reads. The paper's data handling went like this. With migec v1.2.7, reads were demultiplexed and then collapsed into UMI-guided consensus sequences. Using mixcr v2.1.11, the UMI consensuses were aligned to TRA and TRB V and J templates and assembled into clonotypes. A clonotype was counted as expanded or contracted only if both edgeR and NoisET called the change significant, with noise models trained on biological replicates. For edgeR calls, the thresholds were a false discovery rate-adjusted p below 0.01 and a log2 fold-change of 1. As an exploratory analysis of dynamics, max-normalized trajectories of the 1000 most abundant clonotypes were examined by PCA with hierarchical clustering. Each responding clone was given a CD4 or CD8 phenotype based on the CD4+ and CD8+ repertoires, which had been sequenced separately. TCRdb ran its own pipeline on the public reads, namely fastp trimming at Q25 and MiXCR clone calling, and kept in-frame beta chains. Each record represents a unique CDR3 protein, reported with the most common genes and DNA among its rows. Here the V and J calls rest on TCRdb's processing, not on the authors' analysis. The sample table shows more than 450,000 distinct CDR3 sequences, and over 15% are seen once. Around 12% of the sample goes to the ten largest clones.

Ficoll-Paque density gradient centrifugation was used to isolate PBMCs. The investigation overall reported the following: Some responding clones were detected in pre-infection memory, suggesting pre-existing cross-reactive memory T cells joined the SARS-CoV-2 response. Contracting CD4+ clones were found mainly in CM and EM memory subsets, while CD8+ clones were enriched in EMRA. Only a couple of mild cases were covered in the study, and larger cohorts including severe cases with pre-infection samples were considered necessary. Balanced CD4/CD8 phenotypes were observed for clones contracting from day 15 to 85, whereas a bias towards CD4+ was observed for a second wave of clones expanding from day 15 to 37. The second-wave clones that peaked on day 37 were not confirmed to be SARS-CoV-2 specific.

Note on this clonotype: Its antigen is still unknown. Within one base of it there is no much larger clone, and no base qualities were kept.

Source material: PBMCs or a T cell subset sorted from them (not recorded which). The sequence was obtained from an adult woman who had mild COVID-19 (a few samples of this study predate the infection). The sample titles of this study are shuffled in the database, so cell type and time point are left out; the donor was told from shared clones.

The DNA sequence is given as TGTGCCAGCAGCTTACTGGCGGGGGCCCAGTACTTC. This codes for CASSLLAGAQYF. This sequence uses TRBV11-1 and TRBJ2-5, and TRBD2 matches 7 of the central bases. Germline trimming: 2 bases from V, 9 bases from J; junction bases outside gene matches: 3. The CDR3 runs 12 amino acids, cysteine and phenylalanine included. The retained sequence is limited to the CDR3, 36 bases, with the frame set at the first base. The germline V gene (reference sequence) sets CDR1 to SGHAT and CDR2 to FQDESV.